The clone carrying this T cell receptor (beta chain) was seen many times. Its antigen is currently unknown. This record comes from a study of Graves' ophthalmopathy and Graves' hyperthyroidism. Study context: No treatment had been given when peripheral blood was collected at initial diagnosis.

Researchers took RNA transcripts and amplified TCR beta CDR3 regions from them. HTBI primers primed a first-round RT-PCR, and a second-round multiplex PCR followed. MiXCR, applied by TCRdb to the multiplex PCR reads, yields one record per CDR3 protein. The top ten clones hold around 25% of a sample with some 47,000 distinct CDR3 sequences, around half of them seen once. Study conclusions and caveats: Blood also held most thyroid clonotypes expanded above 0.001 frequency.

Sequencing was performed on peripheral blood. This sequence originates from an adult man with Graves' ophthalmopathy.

The CDR3 region is CASSFMGENGYTF. The CDR3 coding sequence is TGTGCCAGCAGTTTCATGGGCGAGAATGGCTACACCTTC. V usage is TRBV28 and J usage is TRBJ1-2; D remains ambiguous. CDR1 MDHEN and CDR2 SYDVKM come from the germline V gene. The CDR3 has 13 residues. The V gene lost 3 bases and the J gene lost 6 bases, with 11 bases spanning the gap.